What follows are 18 T cell receptor beta chains derived from one specimen sequenced in a study of T cell responses to AZD1222 COVID-19 vaccine. Profiling relied on immunoSEQ multiplex PCR, and the TCRdb table lists in-frame clones only, not all of them. Of 150,000 to 200,000 clones in the sample, 90% to 95% were seen once. The specimen was peripheral blood, collected on day 0 of AZD1222 vaccination. The receptors stem from an adult in good health.

This clone has a handful of counts. V gene TRBV9 combines with J gene TRBJ2-1; 11 nucleotides line up with TRBD2. The J segment lost 3 bases and the V segment lost 4 bases, leaving 9 bases of the junction unmatched. Germline-derived CDR1 and CDR2 are SGDLS and YYNGEE. This CDR3 is 17 amino acids long. The CDR3 loop reads CASSPAGTSGYYNEQFF. CDR3 bases: TGTGCCAGCAGCCCTGCCGGGACTAGCGGATACTACAATGAGCAGTTCTTC.

V and J are TRBV30 and TRBJ2-7; TRBD2 agrees at 7 bases. J was trimmed by 2 bases and V by 4 bases; bases with no gene match: 11. This CDR3 is 15 amino acids long. Germline CDR1 reads GTSNPN; CDR2 reads SVGIG (reference sequence). CDR3 in amino acids: CAWTPDSGSPYEQYF. DNA of the CDR3: TGTGCCTGGACGCCCGATAGCGGGTCTCCCTACGAGCAGTACTTC.

Note on this clone: Other DNA sequences in this sample translate to the same CDR3. V is TRBV7-3 and J is TRBJ2-1; D is unclear. This CDR3 spans 12 amino acids. The germline CDR1 and CDR2 sequences are SGHTA and FQGTGA. V lost 1 base to trimming and J lost 7 bases, with 5 bases between them. The DNA for the CDR3 is TGTGCCAGCAGCTTAAGTGGGAATGAGCAGTTCTTC. It yields the protein CASSLSGNEQFF.

This clone was counted a few times. This chain links TRBV6-4 with TRBJ2-1; 9 bases are a match to TRBD2. From germline, CDR1 is MRHNA and CDR2 SNTAGT. The CDR3 sequence is 14 residues long. With V trimmed by 3 bases and J by 8 bases, 5 bases remained unmatched. The CDR3 sequence is CASSEASGTYEQFF. CDR3 in DNA: TGTGCCAGCAGTGAGGCTAGCGGGACCTATGAGCAGTTCTTC.

The CDR3 is CASSGTSPYNEQFF. The DNA for the CDR3 is TGTGCCAGCAGCGGGACTAGCCCTTACAATGAGCAGTTCTTC. The rearrangement links TRBV6-2 or TRBV6-3 to TRBJ2-1; 9 bases agree with TRBD2. The CDR3 consists of 14 residues. J was trimmed by 4 bases and V by 6 bases; bases with no gene match: 4. Germline V lookup: CDR1 MNHEY, CDR2 SVGEGT.

This chain joins TRBV19 and TRBJ1-1; unclear D gene. Trimming shortened V by 4 bases and J by 1 base, and 10 bases separated the two germline ends. Germline V gene sequence: CDR1 LNHDA, CDR2 SQIVND (reference sequence). The CDR3 has 14 amino acids. The CDR3 DNA reads TGTGCCAGTAGTAAATCCAGCTCGAACACTGAAGCTTTCTTT. Encoded protein: CASSKSSSNTEAFF.

This clone came up a few times. The same CDR3 arises from other DNA sequences in this sample as well. The CDR3 here is CASSLGQGAYEQYF. CDR3 DNA: TGCGCCAGCAGCTTGGGGCAGGGGGCCTACGAGCAGTACTTC. The chain is built from TRBV5-1 and TRBJ2-7; TRBD1 aligns across 7 bases. The CDR3 consists of 14 residues. Germline CDR1 reads SGHRS; CDR2 reads YFSETQ. V lost 0 bases and J lost 2; bases outside the gene matches: 2.

CDR3 amino acids: CASSTLAGAAETQYF. In nucleotides, the CDR3 is TGCGCCAGCAGCACATTAGCGGGAGCGGCAGAGACCCAGTACTTC. The rearrangement uses TRBV5-1 and TRBJ2-5; TRBD2 aligns across 9 bases. J lost 4 bases, V lost 4 bases, and 8 bases had no gene match. In germline, CDR1 is SGHRS, CDR2 YFSETQ. There are 15 residues in the CDR3.

The rearrangement joins TRBV20-1 to TRBJ1-1; D might be TRBD1 (5 bases). Germline V CDR1 and CDR2: DFQATT, SNEGSKA (reference sequence). This CDR3 comprises 11 residues. Trimming cost V 6 bases and J 7 bases, with 12 bases left between them. The CDR3 DNA is TGCAGTGCCACAGAGGGGCTTGAAGCTTTCTTT. Amino acid sequence: CSATEGLEAFF.

The chain recombines TRBV7-3 with TRBJ2-3, with TRBD2 matching 8 bases. The CDR3 covers 15 residues. J was trimmed by 2 bases and V by 5 bases; bases with no gene match: 6. Germline V gives CDR1 SGHTA, CDR2 FQGTGA. The CDR3 spells CASSLLAGDTDTQYF. CDR3 DNA: TGTGCCAGCAGCCTCCTAGCGGGTGACACAGATACGCAGTATTTT. Full variable domain (rest looked up from reference TRBV7-3 and TRBJ2-3): GAGVSQTPSNKVTEKGKYVELRCDPISGHTALYWYRQSLGQGPEFLIYFQGTGAADDSGLPNDRFFAVRPEGSVSTLKIQRTERGDSAVYLCASSLLAGDTDTQYFGPGTRLTVL.

This chain connects TRBV25-1 to TRBJ2-3; 12 nucleotides align to TRBD2. The CDR3 spans 16 residues. The ends lost 0 bases at V and 7 bases at J; junction bases unmatched: 5. Germline V CDR1 and CDR2: MGHDK, SYGVNS. CDR3 sequence: CASSEYLAGGPHTQYF. In DNA form, the CDR3 reads TGTGCCAGCAGTGAATATCTAGCGGGAGGGCCACATACGCAGTATTTT.

V gene TRBV7-9 combines with J gene TRBJ1-1, with no clear D. CDR1 and CDR2 from the germline V gene are SEHNR and FQNEAQ (reference sequence). Trimming took 0 bases from V and 4 from J, leaving 6 bases between them. The CDR3 contains 13 residues. CDR3 sequence reads: CASSLAGFTEAFF. The CDR3 DNA sequence: TGTGCCAGCAGCTTAGCAGGATTCACTGAAGCTTTCTTT.

The chain is built from TRBV19 and TRBJ2-1, with 9 nucleotides matching TRBD2. The CDR3 consists of 13 residues. The V gene end was trimmed by 4 bases and the J gene end by 12 bases; junction bases not matched to a gene: 7. Germline-derived CDR1 and CDR2 are LNHDA and SQIVND (reference sequence). DNA of the CDR3: TGTGCCAGTAGTACCATAGCGGGAGACGGGCAGTTCTTC. Amino acid sequence: CASSTIAGDGQFF.

This chain joins TRBV9 and TRBJ2-5, with 8 positions matching TRBD2. Germline trimming cut 2 bases from V and 2 bases from J; bases unmatched to any gene: 5. The germline V gene has CDR1 SGDLS and CDR2 YYNGEE. The CDR3 is made up of 15 amino acids. CDR3 region: CASSVETSGQETQYF. The DNA for the CDR3 is TGTGCCAGCAGCGTCGAAACTAGCGGACAAGAGACCCAGTACTTC.

The chain employs TRBV10-2 and TRBJ2-1, with a tentative D call TRBD2 (5 bases). The CDR3 runs 12 residues. V lost 6 bases to trimming and J lost 10 bases, with 13 bases between them. Germline CDR1 and CDR2: WSHSY and SAAADI. The CDR3 DNA sequence: TGCGCCAGCAGGACTAACGGCTTGGAGCAGTTCTTC. Translation: CASRTNGLEQFF.

The rearrangement uses TRBV5-4 and TRBJ1-1; the D gene is possibly TRBD1 (6 bases). Germline V gives CDR1 SGHNT, CDR2 YYREEE (reference sequence). CDR3 length: 15 residues. Deletions cut 4 bases from V and 1 base from J, with 14 bases between. The chain's CDR3 is CASSPVRGGNTEAFF. The CDR3 nucleotides are TGTGCCAGCAGCCCCGTGAGAGGGGGGAACACTGAAGCTTTCTTT.

This chain connects TRBV7-2 to TRBJ2-7, with 7 bases lining up with TRBD1. The CDR3 extends over 13 amino acids. Germline V CDR1 and CDR2: SGHTA, FQGNSA. V was pared by 4 bases and J by 2 bases, with 2 bases of the junction left unmatched. The CDR3 DNA is TGTGCCAGCAGCTCGGACAGGCCCTACGAGCAGTACTTC. Translating gives CASSSDRPYEQYF.

The J gene is TRBJ1-4, the V gene TRBV30; D is possibly TRBD1 (6 bases). The germline gives CDR1 GTSNPN, CDR2 SVGIG (reference sequence). Trimming shortened V by 5 bases and J by 8 bases, and 15 bases separated the two germline ends. This CDR3 region has 13 residues. The CDR3 protein is CAWAGPGGEKLFF. The CDR3, as DNA: TGTGCCTGGGCTGGTCCCGGGGGCGAAAAACTGTTTTTT. The full variable domain, completed using reference TRBV30 and TRBJ1-4, is SQTIHQWPATLVQPVGSPLSLECTVEGTSNPNLYWYRQAAGRGLQLLFYSVGIGQISSEVPQNLSASRPQDRQFILSSKKLLLSDSGFYLCAWAGPGGEKLFFGSGTQLSVL.